The source of this T cell receptor beta chain is a study of cytomegalovirus exposure and HLA in healthy donors. Whole-study results and caveats: Presence/absence analyses supposed approximately even sequencing depth among donors. A missense variant in DCLRE1C was later tied to TCR beta V- and J-gene trimming. Researchers counted 164 TCR beta chains as cytomegalovirus-associated. CMV serostatus was the sole immune exposure information available.

Vbeta (60) and Jbeta (13) primers were used in the PCR. Repertoires were generated with immunoSEQ multiplex PCR, while TCRdb's copy carries only in-frame clones and drops some. This table holds about 120,000 clones, around three quarters found once. To note about this clone: Its cognate antigen is unknown.

Sequencing was carried out using PBMCs. The TCR comes from a man aged 30 to 39 in good health and CMV-seropositive.

Written as DNA, the CDR3 is TGTGCCAGCAGGGCCACAGGGGCTGGAAACACCATATATTTT. This encodes CASRATGAGNTIYF. The chain has TRBV11-2 and TRBJ1-3; 7 bases fit TRBD1. V gave up 6 bases and J gave up 2 bases; unmatched junction bases: 4. Germline V gene data show CDR1 as SGHAT and CDR2 as FQNNGV. The CDR3 spans 14 residues.